A selection of T cell receptor beta chains follows, all from one sample in a study of T cell responses to AZD1222 COVID-19 vaccine. Method: immunoSEQ multiplex PCR; TCRdb's copy keeps in-frame clones and lacks some. The sample contains around 130,000 clones, around nine tenths of which appear only once. This specimen was peripheral blood, taken on day 0 of AZD1222 vaccination. These receptor sequences come from an adult in good health. Each CDR3 is given with its conserved first and last residue. D genes are given only for firm matches. Size tells how often a clone was seen (once, few, many) or the class of an expanded clone, and some rows leave it out.

D	J	size	V	CDR3	DNA
TRBD2	TRBJ2-1	-	TRBV4-3	CASSQAFSGSVFNEQFF	TGCGCCAGCAGCCAAGCTTTTAGCGGGAGTGTATTCAATGAGCAGTTCTTC
-	TRBJ1-1	-	TRBV5-1	CASSLIQGMNTEAFF	TGCGCCAGCAGCTTGATACAGGGCATGAACACTGAAGCTTTCTTT
-	TRBJ2-3	-	TRBV19	CASSSPDTQYF	TGTGCCAGTAGTTCCCCAGATACGCAGTATTTT
-	TRBJ2-3	-	TRBV7-8	CASSFGGTSTDTQYF	TGTGCCAGCAGCTTTGGCGGAACTAGCACAGATACGCAGTATTTT
-	TRBJ2-1	-	TRBV29-1	CSVERVNEQFF	TGCAGCGTTGAGCGCGTCAATGAGCAGTTCTTC
-	TRBJ2-2	once	TRBV11-3	CASSLDVGGFTGELFF	TGTGCCAGCAGCTTAGACGTTGGGGGATTCACCGGGGAGCTGTTTTTT
-	TRBJ2-1	-	TRBV14	CASSQRLVSLSEQFF	TGTGCCAGCAGCCAAAGACTAGTCAGCCTGAGTGAGCAGTTCTTC
-	TRBJ1-1	-	TRBV21-1	CASSKVESTEAFF	TGTGCCAGCAGCAAAGTGGAGAGCACTGAAGCTTTCTTT
TRBD1	TRBJ1-1	-	TRBV6-5	CASSHRDRGSEAFF	TGTGCCAGCAGCCACCGGGACAGGGGCTCTGAAGCTTTCTTT
TRBD2	TRBJ2-7	-	TRBV11-2	CASSLALAGGSYEQYF	TGTGCCAGCAGCTTAGCACTAGCGGGAGGTAGTTACGAGCAGTACTTC